The T cell receptor beta chain under discussion was sequenced for a study of T cell repertoires in cytomegalovirus infection. Turning to the study itself: Alongside well-studied HLA-B-restricted CMV epitopes, recently identified HLA-C-restricted CMV epitopes were also used. Based on public TCR beta signatures, there were indications of CMV infection and of a matching HLA type. The study, taken as a whole, reports: Ex vivo responses were dominated by HLA-C-restricted CMV-specific TCR beta clonotypes. Summed frequency of public TCR beta families distinguished CMV carriers with the relevant HLA.

V lost 2 bases and J 4 bases, leaving 11 bases between the germline ends. Germline V lookup: CDR1 SGHTA, CDR2 FQGNSA. This CDR3 region has 14 residues. The sample holds many counts of this clonotype. Its antigen is unknown. MiXCR, applied by TCRdb to the reads, yields one record per CDR3 protein. The table lists around 360,000 distinct CDR3 sequences, around a third of them singletons. The rearrangement joins TRBV7-2 to TRBJ1-1; the D is unclear. The sequenced sample was cultured PBMCs, obtained from culture after CMV antigen stimulation. The receptor was isolated from a human donor in good health (CMV status not recorded). Some clones in this sample may be carry-over from other donors' samples. The DNA for the CDR3 is TGTGCCAGCAGCTTAAACGGGGTTCGCACTGAAGCTTTCTTT. Translating it yields CASSLNGVRTEAFF.